This TCR beta chain was sequenced for a study of blood T cells in healthy people across ages. A sample-barcoded 5' primer and a J-beta primer mix were used in a second PCR of about 6 to 11 cycles. A template-switch adaptor with 12 random nucleotides tagged each cDNA molecule. MiXCR, run by TCRdb on the 5' RACE reads, gives a single entry per CDR3 protein. The data contain about 940,000 distinct CDR3 sequences, 45% to 50% of them singletons. The CDR3 contains 12 residues. V shed 11 bases, J shed 9 bases, and the junction held 11 bases outside the gene matches. This clonotype has just a few counts. Its target is not known. Study results and caveats: Diversity figures derived from one million T cells were judged to underestimate the true value. Older individuals had lower TCR beta diversity per million T cells (the decline was roughly linear). Possibly confounding the expanded clonotype changes was the fact that donor CMV status was unknown.

This TCR came from a man between 25 and 39 years old in good health. The chain joins TRBV12-3 or TRBV12-4 to TRBJ2-3; 7 bases match TRBD2. Sequencing was carried out using blood. In DNA, the CDR3 is TGTGCCCAGCCATTTAGCGGGTCAACGCAGTATTTT. The encoded protein is CAQPFSGSTQYF.